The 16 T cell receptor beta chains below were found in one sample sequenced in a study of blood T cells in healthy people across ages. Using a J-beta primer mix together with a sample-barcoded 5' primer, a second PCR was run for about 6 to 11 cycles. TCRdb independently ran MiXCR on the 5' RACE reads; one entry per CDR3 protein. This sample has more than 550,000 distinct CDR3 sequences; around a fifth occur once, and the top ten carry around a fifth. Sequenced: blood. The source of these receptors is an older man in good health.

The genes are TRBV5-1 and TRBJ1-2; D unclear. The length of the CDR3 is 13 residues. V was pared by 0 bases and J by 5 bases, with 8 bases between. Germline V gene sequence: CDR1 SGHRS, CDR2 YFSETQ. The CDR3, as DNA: TGCGCCAGCAGCTTGGATTACGGGTATGGCTACACCTTC. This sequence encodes CASSLDYGYGYTF.

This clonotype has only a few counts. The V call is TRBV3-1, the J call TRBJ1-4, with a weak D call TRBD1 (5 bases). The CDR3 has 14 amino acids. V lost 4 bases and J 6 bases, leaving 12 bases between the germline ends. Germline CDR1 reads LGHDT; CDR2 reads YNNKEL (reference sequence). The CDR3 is CASSPAPGDEKLFF. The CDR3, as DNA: TGTGCCAGCAGCCCGGCCCCGGGGGATGAAAAACTGTTTTTT.

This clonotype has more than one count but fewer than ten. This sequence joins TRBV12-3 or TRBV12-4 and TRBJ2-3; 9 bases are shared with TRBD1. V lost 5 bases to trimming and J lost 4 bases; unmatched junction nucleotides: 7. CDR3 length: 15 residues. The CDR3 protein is CASSADRGQSDTQYF. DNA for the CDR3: TGTGCCAGCAGTGCGGACAGGGGCCAGTCAGATACGCAGTATTTT.

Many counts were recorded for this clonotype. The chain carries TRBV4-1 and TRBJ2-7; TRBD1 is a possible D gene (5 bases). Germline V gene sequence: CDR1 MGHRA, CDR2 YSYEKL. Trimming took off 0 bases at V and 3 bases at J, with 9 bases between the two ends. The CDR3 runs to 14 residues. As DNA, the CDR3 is TGCGCCAGCAGCCAAGATCAGGGTGTCTACGAGCAGTACGTC. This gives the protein CASSQDQGVYEQYV.

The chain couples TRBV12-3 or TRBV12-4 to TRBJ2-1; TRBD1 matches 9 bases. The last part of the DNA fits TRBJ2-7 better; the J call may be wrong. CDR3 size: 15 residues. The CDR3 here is CASSPPGQGPYEQYF. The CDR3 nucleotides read TGTGCCAGCAGTCCACCGGGACAGGGCCCCTACGAGCAGTACTTC.

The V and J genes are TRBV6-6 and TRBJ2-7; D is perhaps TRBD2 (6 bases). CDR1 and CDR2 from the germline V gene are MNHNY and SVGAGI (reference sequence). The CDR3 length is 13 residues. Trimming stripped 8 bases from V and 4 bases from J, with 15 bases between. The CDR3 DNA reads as TGTGCCAGCTCCCTCCTCGGGGGTTACGAGCAGTACGTC. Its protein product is CASSLLGGYEQYV.

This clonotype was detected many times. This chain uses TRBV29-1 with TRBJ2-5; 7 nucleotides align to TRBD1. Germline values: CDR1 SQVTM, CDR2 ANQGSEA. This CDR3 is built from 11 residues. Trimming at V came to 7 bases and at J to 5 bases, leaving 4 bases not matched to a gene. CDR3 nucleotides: TGCAGCGCTAACAGGGGTGAGACCCAGTACTTC. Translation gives CSANRGETQYF.

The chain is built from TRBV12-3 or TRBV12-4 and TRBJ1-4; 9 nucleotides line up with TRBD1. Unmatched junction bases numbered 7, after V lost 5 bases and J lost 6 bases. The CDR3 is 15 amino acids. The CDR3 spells CASSLWDREDEKLFF. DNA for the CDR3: TGTGCCAGCAGTCTATGGGACAGGGAAGATGAAAAACTGTTTTTT.

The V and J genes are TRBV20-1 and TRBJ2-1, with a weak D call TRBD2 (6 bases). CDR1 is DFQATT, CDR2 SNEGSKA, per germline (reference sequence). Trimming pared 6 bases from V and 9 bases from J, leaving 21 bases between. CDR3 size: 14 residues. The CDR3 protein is CSAHGDSLAGEQFF. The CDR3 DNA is TGCAGTGCCCACGGGGACTCACTTGCCGGTGAGCAGTTCTTC.

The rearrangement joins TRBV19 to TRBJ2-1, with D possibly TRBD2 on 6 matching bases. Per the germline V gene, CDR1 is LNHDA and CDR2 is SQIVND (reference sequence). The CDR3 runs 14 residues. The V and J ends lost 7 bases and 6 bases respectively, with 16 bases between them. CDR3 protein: CASTWGDPRNEQFF. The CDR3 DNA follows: TGTGCCAGTACCTGGGGGGACCCCCGCAATGAGCAGTTCTTC.

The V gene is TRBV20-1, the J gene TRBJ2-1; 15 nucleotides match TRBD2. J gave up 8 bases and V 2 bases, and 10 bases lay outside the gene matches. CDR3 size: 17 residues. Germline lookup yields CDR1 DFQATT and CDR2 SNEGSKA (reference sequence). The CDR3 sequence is CSARRTSGGASRHEQFF. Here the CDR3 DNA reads TGCAGTGCTAGACGGACTAGCGGGGGGGCCAGCCGGCATGAGCAGTTCTTC.

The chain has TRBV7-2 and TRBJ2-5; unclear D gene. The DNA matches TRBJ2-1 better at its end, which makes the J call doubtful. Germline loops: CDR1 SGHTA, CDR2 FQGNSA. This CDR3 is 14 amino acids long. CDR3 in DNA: TGTGCCAGCAGCCCACCCGGTCAATTCCGTGAGCAGTTCTTC. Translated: CASSPPGQFREQFF.

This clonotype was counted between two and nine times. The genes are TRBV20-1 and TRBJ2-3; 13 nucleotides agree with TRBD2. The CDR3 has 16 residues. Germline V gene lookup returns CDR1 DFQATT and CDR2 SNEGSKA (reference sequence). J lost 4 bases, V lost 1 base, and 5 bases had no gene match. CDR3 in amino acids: CSARAWTSGSADTQYF. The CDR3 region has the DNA TGCAGTGCTAGAGCTTGGACTAGCGGGAGTGCAGATACGCAGTATTTT.

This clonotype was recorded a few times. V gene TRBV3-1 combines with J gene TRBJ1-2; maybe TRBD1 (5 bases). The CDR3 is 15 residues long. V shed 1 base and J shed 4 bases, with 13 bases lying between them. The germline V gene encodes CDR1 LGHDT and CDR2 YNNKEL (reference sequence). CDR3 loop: CASSQGDGPPYGYTF. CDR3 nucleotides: TGTGCCAGCAGCCAAGGGGACGGCCCTCCCTATGGCTACACCTTC. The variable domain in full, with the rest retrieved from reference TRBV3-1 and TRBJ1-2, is DTAVSQTPKYLVTQMGNDKSIKCEQNLGHDTMYWYKQDSKKFLKIMFSYNNKELIINETVPNRFSPKSPDKAHLNLHINSLELGDSAVYFCASSQGDGPPYGYTFGSGTRLTVV.

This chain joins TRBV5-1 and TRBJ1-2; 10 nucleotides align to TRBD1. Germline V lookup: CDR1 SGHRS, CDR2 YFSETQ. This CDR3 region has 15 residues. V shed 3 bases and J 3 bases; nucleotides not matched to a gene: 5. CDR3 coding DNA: TGCGCCAGCAGCTCGAGGACAGGGGGGGACTATGGCTACACCTTC. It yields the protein CASSSRTGGDYGYTF. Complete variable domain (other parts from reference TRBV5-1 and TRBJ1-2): KAGVTQTPRYLIKTRGQQVTLSCSPISGHRSVSWYQQTPGQGLQFLFEYFSETQRNKGNFPGRFSGRQFSNSRSEMNVSTLELGDSALYLCASSSRTGGDYGYTFGSGTRLTVV.

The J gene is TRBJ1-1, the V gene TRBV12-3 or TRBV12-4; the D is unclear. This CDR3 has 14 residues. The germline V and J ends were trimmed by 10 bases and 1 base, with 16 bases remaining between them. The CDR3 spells CATIGNTANTEAFF. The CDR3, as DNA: TGTGCCACCATAGGGAACACAGCGAACACTGAAGCTTTCTTT.